One sample yielded the 14 T cell receptor beta chains listed below, sequenced in a study of T cells in Graves' hyperthyroidism and ophthalmopathy. RNA transcripts provided the source from which TCR beta CDR3 regions were amplified. HTBI primers were employed in a first-round RT-PCR of the TCR CDR3. TCRdb processed the multiplex PCR reads anew with MiXCR; each CDR3 protein has one entry. The sample lists 250,000 to 300,000 distinct CDR3 sequences, around a fifth seen once, with 35% to 40% in the top ten. The sequenced sample consisted of blood. The source is a man aged 50-60 years with Graves' ophthalmopathy.

Only a few counts were recorded for this clonotype. The chain employs TRBV5-1 and TRBJ2-2; possibly TRBD2 for D (6 bases). Germline V gene lookup returns CDR1 SGHRS and CDR2 YFSETQ. V lost 0 bases, J lost 0 bases, and 9 bases lay in between. The CDR3 totals 16 residues. For the CDR3, the DNA is TGCGCCAGCAGCTTGGCCTGGGGGGCGAACACCGGGGAGCTGTTTTTT. It specifies CASSLAWGANTGELFF.

On this clonotype itself: This could be a read error, since a much larger clone is one nucleotide away. The gene calls are TRBV20-1 and TRBJ2-7; TRBD2 might be the D (6 bases). The CDR3 length is 14 residues. Germline V gene data show CDR1 as DFQATT and CDR2 as SNEGSKA (reference sequence). CDR3 protein: CGPIPGGLGYEQYF. The DNA for the CDR3 is TGCGGTCCCATCCCCGGGGGACTGGGGTACGAGCAGTACTTC.

This chain uses TRBV7-9 with TRBJ2-7, with TRBD1 as a possible D gene (6 bases). This CDR3 is 16 amino acids long. Germline CDR1 is SEHNR and CDR2 is FQNEAQ (reference sequence). Trimming pared 3 bases from V and 5 bases from J, leaving 20 bases between. The CDR3 sequence is CASSFSRQAARHEQYF. CDR3 in DNA: TGTGCCAGCAGCTTCAGTAGACAGGCAGCGCGCCACGAGCAGTACTTC.

The chain uses TRBV6-5 and TRBJ2-3, with 11 nucleotides matching TRBD2. This CDR3 is 17 amino acids long. From germline, CDR1 is MNHEY and CDR2 SVGAGI. J gave up 4 bases and V 4 bases, and 10 bases lay outside the gene matches. Written as DNA, the CDR3 is TGTGCCAGCAGTTTTTCCTTTAGCGGGAGGGCCCCAGATACGCAGTATTTT. Its protein product is CASSFSFSGRAPDTQYF.

This chain joins TRBV14 and TRBJ1-1; maybe TRBD1 (5 bases). This CDR3 region has 15 residues. V shed 2 bases and J shed 1 base, with 11 bases lying between them. The germline V gene encodes CDR1 SGHDN and CDR2 FVKESK. The CDR3 region has the DNA TGTGCCAGCAGCCAAACCGGGACGGGGAACACTGAAGCTTTCTTT. Amino acid sequence: CASSQTGTGNTEAFF.

On this clonotype itself: Likely a read error: the CDR3 ends without its conserved phenylalanine or tryptophan. V and J are TRBV6-1 and TRBJ1-5; possibly TRBD1 for D (5 bases). The V gene lost 4 bases and the J gene lost 0 bases, with 10 bases spanning the gap. The germline CDR1 and CDR2 sequences are MNHNS and SASEGT. The CDR3 is made up of 15 amino acids. CDR3 bases: TGTGCCAGCAGTGGGGACGCCTATAGCAATCAGCCCCAGCATCTT. Encoded protein: CASSGDAYSNQPQHL.

This clonotype was observed a few times. This chain connects TRBV7-9 to TRBJ2-7; TRBD1 matches 9 bases. The ends lost 9 bases at V and 6 bases at J; junction bases unmatched: 9. CDR1 is SEHNR and CDR2 is FQNEAQ in the germline V gene (reference sequence). The CDR3 has 13 residues. CDR3 in DNA: TGTGCCAGTGGCCGGGACAGGGTGGGCGAGCAGTACTTC. As protein: CASGRDRVGEQYF.

The sample holds a few counts of this clonotype. The rearrangement uses TRBV20-1 and TRBJ2-2, with a possible D match to TRBD1 (6 bases). Germline CDR1 and CDR2: DFQATT and SNEGSKA (reference sequence). The CDR3 is 15 residues long. V lost 0 bases, J lost 1 base, and 9 bases lay in between. CDR3 region: CSARDRGGNTGELFF. Written as DNA, the CDR3 is TGCAGTGCTAGAGACAGGGGCGGGAACACCGGGGAGCTGTTTTTT.

The J gene is TRBJ2-7, the V gene TRBV11-1; 7 nucleotides align to TRBD1. V shed 5 bases and J 2 bases; nucleotides not matched to a gene: 6. The germline V gene has CDR1 SGHAT and CDR2 FQDESV (reference sequence). The CDR3 is 14 residues long. The CDR3 sequence is CASSRSTGPYEQYF. The CDR3 DNA reads as TGTGCCAGCAGCCGATCGACAGGGCCCTACGAGCAGTACTTC.

Ten or more counts support this clonotype. The CDR3 nucleotides are TGCGCCAGCAATCTAGCGGGAAGCAATGAGCAGTTCTTC. It specifies CASNLAGSNEQFF. J is TRBJ2-1 and V is TRBV5-1; 9 nucleotides agree with TRBD2. CDR3 length: 13 residues. CDR1 SGHRS and CDR2 YFSETQ come from the germline V gene. V gave up 6 bases and J gave up 6 bases; unmatched junction bases: 4. The full variable domain, with the rest looked up from reference TRBV5-1 and TRBJ2-1, is KAGVTQTPRYLIKTRGQQVTLSCSPISGHRSVSWYQQTPGQGLQFLFEYFSETQRNKGNFPGRFSGRQFSNSRSEMNVSTLELGDSALYLCASNLAGSNEQFFGPGTRLTVL.

The chain has TRBV6-2 or TRBV6-3 and TRBJ2-5, with 12 bases that match TRBD2. The J segment lost 5 bases and the V segment lost 2 bases, leaving 9 bases of the junction unmatched. CDR1 is MNHEY and CDR2 is SVGEGT in the germline V gene. The CDR3 has 17 residues. DNA of the CDR3: TGTGCCAGCAGTTACCCCCGCCGACTAGCGGGAGTGGAGACCCAGTACTTC. This translates into CASSYPRRLAGVETQYF.

This clonotype was detected ten times or more. V gene TRBV3-1 combines with J gene TRBJ2-7, with D perhaps matching TRBD2 (6 bases). V lost 3 bases and J lost 2, with 11 bases in between. CDR1 and CDR2 (germline): LGHDT, YNNKEL (reference sequence). This CDR3 has 14 amino acids. The CDR3 DNA sequence: TGTGCCAGCAGCCATCGGGGGACGGCCTACGAGCAGTACTTC. It encodes CASSHRGTAYEQYF.

This clonotype was recorded at least ten times. The chain has TRBV10-3 and TRBJ1-1; D uncertain. Trimming pared 4 bases from V and 8 bases from J, leaving 8 bases between. The CDR3 sequence is 11 residues long. CDR1 is ENHRY, CDR2 SYGVKD, per germline. DNA for the CDR3: TGTGCCATCAGTGTGGACCGAGAAGCTTTCTTT. It encodes CAISVDREAFF.

This clonotype was recorded a few times. This sequence joins TRBV15 and TRBJ1-4; the D gene is possibly TRBD1 (5 bases). The germline CDR1 and CDR2 sequences are LNHNV and YYDKDF (reference sequence). The CDR3 has 15 residues. The V end was cut by 6 bases, the J end by 0 bases, with 11 bases between. The chain's CDR3 is CATSRDGSTNEKLFF. Written as DNA, the CDR3 is TGTGCCACCAGTCGGGACGGGTCAACTAATGAAAAACTGTTTTTT.